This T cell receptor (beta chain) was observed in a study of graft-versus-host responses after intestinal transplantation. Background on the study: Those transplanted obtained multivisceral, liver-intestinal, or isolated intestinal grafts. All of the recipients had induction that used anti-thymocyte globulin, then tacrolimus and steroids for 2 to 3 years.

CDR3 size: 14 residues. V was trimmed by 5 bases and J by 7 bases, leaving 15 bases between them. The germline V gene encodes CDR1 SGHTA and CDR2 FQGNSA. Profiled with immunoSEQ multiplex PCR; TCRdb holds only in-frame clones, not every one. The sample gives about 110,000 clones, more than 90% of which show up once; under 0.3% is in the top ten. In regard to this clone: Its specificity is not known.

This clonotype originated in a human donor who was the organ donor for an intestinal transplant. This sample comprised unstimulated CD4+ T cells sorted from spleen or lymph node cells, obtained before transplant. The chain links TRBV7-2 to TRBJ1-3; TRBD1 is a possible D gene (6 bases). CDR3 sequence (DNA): TGTGCCAGCAGCCCGGGGGGGCTTTTGAACACCATATATTTT. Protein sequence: CASSPGGLLNTIYF.